This TCR beta chain stems from a study of blood T cell repertoires in COVID-19 (dated by TCRdb to 2020 to 2022). Study-wide context: Collaborator samples came from the United States, Italy and Spain and covered acute and convalescent phases of COVID-19. Sample metadata almost always included a de-identified subject ID, COVID-19 status, age in years and sex. The dataset comprised deeply sampled blood TCRbeta repertoires from subjects exposed to, actively infected with, or recovered from COVID-19. HLA class I and class II types, where available, came from metadata supplied by the sample provider rather than from assay-based typing. The samples were drawn from the first 160 participants of the ongoing ImmuneRACE study and from 950 to 1,500 subjects provided by 6 global collaborators. A freely available public database, intended as a resource for researchers studying the immune response to SARS-CoV-2, is where the repertoires were released. The material from the prospective study consisted of cDNA or gDNA derived from T cells, B-cell-depleted T cells, or PBMCs. Broad study findings and their caveats: How much clinical and demographic metadata was included differed by source and by participant, and the metadata was provided uncurated.

The CDR3 runs 14 amino acids, cysteine and phenylalanine included. The only DNA kept is the CDR3, 42 bases in frame from the first base. The germline V gene yields KGHDR for CDR1 and SFDVKD for CDR2. V drops 2 bases and J drops 11 bases, leaving 17 bases in between. TCRbeta CDR3 regions were amplified from genomic DNA using the immunoSEQ Assay, a bias-controlled multiplex PCR. Per the original workflow: The number of nucleated cells in each sample was estimated from the amplification of reference gene primers within the assay. To quantify the absolute abundance of each unique TCRbeta CDR3 rearrangement, sequence reads were collapsed and filtered. For each sample, productive Simpson clonality was calculated as the square root of Simpson's diversity index across productive rearrangements. This immuneACCESS table, as held by TCRdb, lists in-frame sequences with V and J called but not all clones. Of the missing ones, under half trace to an unresolved V gene in checked studies; the others have no known cause. V and J calls and clone size are as listed in that table; D and trimming were resolved from the DNA. In all, the sample holds 270,000 or so clones, and approximately 91% of those were seen once. Together, the top ten hold approximately 0.85% of the sample.

A second Seattle source provided samples from volunteer blood donors who had recovered from COVID-19. The collaborating institutions used their own protocols to collect whole blood in K2EDTA tubes. Collaborator samples were shipped for TCRbeta analysis as frozen whole blood, isolated PBMCs, or DNA extracted from either sample type. Points on this clone: This receptor's antigen is unknown. No clone much larger than this one lies a single base away; base qualities are absent.

Sequences were obtained from peripheral blood. The chain is encoded by TRBV24-1 joined to TRBJ1-1; TRBD1 might be the D gene, on 5 matching bases. The clonotype comes from a woman aged 40 to 50 who had recovered from COVID-19. The CDR3 region reads CATSDYSGLHGAFF. The sequenced DNA: TGTGCCACCAGTGATTATTCGGGACTCCATGGGGCTTTCTTT.